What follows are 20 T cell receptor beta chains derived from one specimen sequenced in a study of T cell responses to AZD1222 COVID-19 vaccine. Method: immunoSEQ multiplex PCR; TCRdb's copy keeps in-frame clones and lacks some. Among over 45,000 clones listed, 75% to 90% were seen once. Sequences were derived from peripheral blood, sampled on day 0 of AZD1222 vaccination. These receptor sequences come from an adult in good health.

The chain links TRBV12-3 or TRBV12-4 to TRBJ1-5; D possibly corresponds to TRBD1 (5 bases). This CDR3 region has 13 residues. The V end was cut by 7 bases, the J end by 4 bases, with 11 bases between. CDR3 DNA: TGTGCCAGCACCTGGGGGGGAAATCAGCCCCAGCATTTT. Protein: CASTWGGNQPQHF.

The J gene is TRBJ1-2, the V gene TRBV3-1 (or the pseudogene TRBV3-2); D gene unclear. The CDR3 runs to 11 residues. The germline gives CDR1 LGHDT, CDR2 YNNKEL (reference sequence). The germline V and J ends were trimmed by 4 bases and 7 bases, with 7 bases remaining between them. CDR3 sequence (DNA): TGTGCCAGCAGCCTAGGGTCTGGCTACACCTTC. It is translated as CASSLGSGYTF.

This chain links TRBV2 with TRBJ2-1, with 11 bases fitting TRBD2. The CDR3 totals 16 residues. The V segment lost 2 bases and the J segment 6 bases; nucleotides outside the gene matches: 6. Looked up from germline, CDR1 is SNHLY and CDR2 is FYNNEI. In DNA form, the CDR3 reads TGTGCCAGCAGTGAAATAGCGGGGGGGCTGGTCAATGAGCAGTTCTTC. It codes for CASSEIAGGLVNEQFF.

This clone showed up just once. The CDR3 DNA reads TGTGCCAGCTCGCAGAGCTTGAACACTGAAGCTTTCTTT. Residues: CASSQSLNTEAFF. The rearrangement links TRBV12-3 or TRBV12-4 to TRBJ1-1; D not resolved. Trimming took off 8 bases at V and 0 bases at J, with 10 bases between the two ends. The CDR3 contains 13 residues.

CDR3 coding DNA: TGTGCCAGCAGTTTCTGGGACGGGGGCTACACCTTC. The encoded protein is CASSFWDGGYTF. This chain joins TRBV28 and TRBJ1-2; maybe TRBD1 (5 bases). Germline assignment: CDR1 MDHEN and CDR2 SYDVKM. V was shortened by 3 bases and J by 8 bases, with 10 bases between the two germline ends. The CDR3 has 12 amino acids.

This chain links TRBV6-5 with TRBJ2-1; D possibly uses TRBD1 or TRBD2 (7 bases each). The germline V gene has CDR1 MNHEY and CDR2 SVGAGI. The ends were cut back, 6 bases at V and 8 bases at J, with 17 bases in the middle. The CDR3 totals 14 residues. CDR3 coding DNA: TGTGCCAGCAGACAAAGACAGGGAGGGGATGAGCAGTTCTTC. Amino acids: CASRQRQGGDEQFF.

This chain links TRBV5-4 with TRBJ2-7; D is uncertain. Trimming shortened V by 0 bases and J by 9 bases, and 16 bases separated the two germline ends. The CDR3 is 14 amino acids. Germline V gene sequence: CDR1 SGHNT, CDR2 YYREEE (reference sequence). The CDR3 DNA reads TGTGCCAGCAGCTTGGGAGGTGCGGTGTCCCGGCAGTACTTC. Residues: CASSLGGAVSRQYF.

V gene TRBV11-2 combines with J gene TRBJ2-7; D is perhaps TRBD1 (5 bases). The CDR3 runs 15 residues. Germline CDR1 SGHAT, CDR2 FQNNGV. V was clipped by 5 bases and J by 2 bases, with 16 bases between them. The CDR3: CASSARTLATYEQYF. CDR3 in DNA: TGTGCCAGCAGCGCCCGGACACTTGCTACCTACGAGCAGTACTTC.

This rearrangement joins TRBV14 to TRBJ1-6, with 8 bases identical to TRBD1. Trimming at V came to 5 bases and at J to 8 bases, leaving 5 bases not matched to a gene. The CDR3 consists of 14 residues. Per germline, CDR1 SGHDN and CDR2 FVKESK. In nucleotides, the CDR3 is TGTGCCAGCAGCACAGGACAGGGCGATTCACCCCTCCACTTT. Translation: CASSTGQGDSPLHF.

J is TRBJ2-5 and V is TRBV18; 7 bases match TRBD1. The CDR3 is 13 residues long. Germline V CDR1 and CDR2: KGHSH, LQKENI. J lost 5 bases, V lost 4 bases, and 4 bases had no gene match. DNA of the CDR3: TGTGCCAGCTCACAGGGGGCCGGTGAGACCCAGTACTTC. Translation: CASSQGAGETQYF. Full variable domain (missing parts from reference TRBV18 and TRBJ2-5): NAGVMQNPRHLVRRRGQEARLRCSPMKGHSHVYWYRQLPEEGLKFMVYLQKENIIDESGMPKERFSAEFPKEGPSILRIQQVVRGDSAAYFCASSQGAGETQYFGPGTRLLVL.

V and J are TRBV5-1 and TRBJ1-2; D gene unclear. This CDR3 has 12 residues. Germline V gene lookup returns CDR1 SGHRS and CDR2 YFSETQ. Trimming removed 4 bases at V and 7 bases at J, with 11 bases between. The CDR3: CASSDFTSGYTF. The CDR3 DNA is TGCGCCAGCAGCGATTTTACGAGTGGCTACACCTTC.

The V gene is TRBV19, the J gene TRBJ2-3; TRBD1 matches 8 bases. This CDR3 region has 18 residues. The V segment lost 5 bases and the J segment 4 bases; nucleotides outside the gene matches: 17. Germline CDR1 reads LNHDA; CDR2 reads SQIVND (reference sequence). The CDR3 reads CASSFGRTGGRWSDTQYF. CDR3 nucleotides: TGTGCCAGTAGTTTCGGCCGTACAGGGGGGCGTTGGTCAGATACGCAGTATTTT.

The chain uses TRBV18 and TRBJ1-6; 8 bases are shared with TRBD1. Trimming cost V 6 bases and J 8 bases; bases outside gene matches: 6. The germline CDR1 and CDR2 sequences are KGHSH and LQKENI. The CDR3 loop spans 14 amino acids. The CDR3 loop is CASSIGQGDSPLHF. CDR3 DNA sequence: TGTGCCAGCTCGATAGGACAGGGAGATTCACCCCTCCACTTT.

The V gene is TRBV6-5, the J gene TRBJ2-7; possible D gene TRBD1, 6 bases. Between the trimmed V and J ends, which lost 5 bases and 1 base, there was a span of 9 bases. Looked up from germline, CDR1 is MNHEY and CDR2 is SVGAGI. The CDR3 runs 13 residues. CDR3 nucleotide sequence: TGTGCCAGCAGTATAACAGGGTCCTACGAGCAGTACTTC. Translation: CASSITGSYEQYF.

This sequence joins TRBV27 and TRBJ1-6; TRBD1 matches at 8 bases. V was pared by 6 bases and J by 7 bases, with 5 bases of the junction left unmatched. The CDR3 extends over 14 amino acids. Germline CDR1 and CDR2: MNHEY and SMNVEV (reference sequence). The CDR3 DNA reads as TGTGCCAGCAGGGAGACAGGGGCGAATTCACCCCTCCACTTT. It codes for CASRETGANSPLHF.

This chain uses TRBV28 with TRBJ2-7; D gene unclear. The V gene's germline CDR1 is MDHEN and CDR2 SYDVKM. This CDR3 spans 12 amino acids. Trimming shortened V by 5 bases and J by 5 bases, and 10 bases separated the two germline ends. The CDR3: CASSRGGNEQYF. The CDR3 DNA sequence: TGTGCCAGCAGTAGAGGTGGGAACGAGCAGTACTTC.

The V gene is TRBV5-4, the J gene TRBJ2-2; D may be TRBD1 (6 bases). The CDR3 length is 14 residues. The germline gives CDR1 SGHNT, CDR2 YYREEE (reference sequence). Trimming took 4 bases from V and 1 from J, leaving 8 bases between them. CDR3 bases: TGTGCCAGCAGCCGGGGACAGAACACCGGGGAGCTGTTTTTT. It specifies CASSRGQNTGELFF.

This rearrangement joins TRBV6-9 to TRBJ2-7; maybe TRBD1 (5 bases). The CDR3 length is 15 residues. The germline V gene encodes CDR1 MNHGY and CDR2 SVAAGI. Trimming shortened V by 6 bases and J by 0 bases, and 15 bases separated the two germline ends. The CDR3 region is CASRYNRTRSYEQYF. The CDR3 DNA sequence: TGTGCCAGCAGGTATAACAGGACCCGCTCCTACGAGCAGTACTTC.

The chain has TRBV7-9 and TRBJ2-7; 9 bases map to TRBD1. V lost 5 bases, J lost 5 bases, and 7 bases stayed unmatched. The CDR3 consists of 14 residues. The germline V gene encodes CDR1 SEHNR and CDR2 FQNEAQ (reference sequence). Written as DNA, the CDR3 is TGTGCCAGCAGCACGGGACAGGGTATCCACGAGCAGTACTTC. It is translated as CASSTGQGIHEQYF.

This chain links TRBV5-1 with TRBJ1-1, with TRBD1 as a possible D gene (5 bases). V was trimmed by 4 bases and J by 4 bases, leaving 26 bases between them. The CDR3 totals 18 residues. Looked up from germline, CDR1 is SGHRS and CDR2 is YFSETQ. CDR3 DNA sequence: TGCGCCAGCAGCAGAGGAACCGGCGGGGGATTCAGATTCACTGAAGCTTTCTTT. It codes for CASSRGTGGGFRFTEAFF.